Reported below is one T cell receptor beta chain. The sample is drawn from a study of blood T cell repertoires in COVID-19. Overall study context: Researchers got acute and convalescent COVID-19 samples from the United States, Italy and Spain. The cDNA or gDNA used as material had been derived from T cells, B-cell-depleted T cells, or PBMCs.

Per the authors' pipeline: Researchers report that nucleated cell counts were estimated from reference gene primer amplification. The repertoire was sequenced with immunoSEQ multiplex PCR; TCRdb's copy has only in-frame clones and lacks some. The V and J calls and clone size are taken from that table; D and trimming were inferred from the DNA. This table holds about 110,000 clones, 80% to 90% found once. The CDR3 extends over 19 amino acids. The rearrangement links TRBV21-1 to TRBJ1-4; the table's D call of TRBD1 was not tested on the DNA. TRBV21-1 is marked as a pseudogene. This receptor was identified in a man between 40 and 49 years old with acute or convalescent COVID-19. What was sequenced was peripheral blood. The CDR3 DNA is TGTGCCAGCAGCAAAGGCGGGGGGACAGGGGACGGGGCTAATGAAAAACTGTTTTTT. Protein: CASSKGGGTGDGANEKLFF.